In its sample, the clone carrying this T cell receptor beta chain was seen many times. The antigen is undetermined. This entry is derived from a study of T cells after yellow fever vaccination. Study background: Fractions containing few cells were prepared with SMART-Seq v4 Ultra Low Input. Study results and caveats: Abundant bulk-population clonotypes could contaminate the FACS-sorted repertoires.

CDR1 is KGHDR and CDR2 is SFDVKD in the germline V gene. V shed 4 bases and J 2 bases; nucleotides not matched to a gene: 9. The CDR3 has 16 amino acids. MiXCR, run by TCRdb on the 5' RACE reads, gives a single entry per CDR3 protein. Of some 110,000 distinct CDR3 sequences listed, 7.5% to 9.5% are singletons. The rearrangement joins TRBV24-1 to TRBJ2-7; 8 bases fit TRBD2. Sample: CD8+ T cells sorted from PBMCs, taken 45 days after the yellow fever booster vaccination. The receptor was isolated from a man aged 25 to 40 who received the YFV17D yellow fever vaccine. The CDR3 sequence is CATSDRSGSEPYEQYF. The CDR3 nucleotides are TGTGCCACCAGTGACCGAAGCGGGAGCGAACCCTACGAGCAGTACTTC.